The following is a T cell receptor (beta chain) sequence with its context. Its target is not known. The data are from a study of cytomegalovirus exposure and HLA in healthy donors. Notes on the study in general: V- and J-gene trimming in TCR beta was tied to a missense DCLRE1C variant by an analysis performed later.

The PCR had 60 Vbeta and 13 Jbeta primers. The repertoire was sequenced with immunoSEQ multiplex PCR; TCRdb's copy has only in-frame clones and lacks some. This sample's table has over 35,000 clones. Trimming left V 4 bases short and J 3 bases short, with 15 bases between. Per germline, CDR1 MDHEN and CDR2 SYDVKM. This CDR3 has 15 residues. Sequencing was carried out using PBMCs. The receptor was derived from a young woman in good health and CMV-seronegative. This chain links TRBV28 with TRBJ1-2; D may be TRBD1 (5 bases). CDR3 loop: CASSSPGVADYGYTF. In DNA form, the CDR3 reads TGTGCCAGCAGTTCCCCGGGGGTGGCTGACTATGGCTACACCTTC.